This section outlines one T cell receptor beta chain sequence together with its context. The antigen is unknown. The record originates from a study of cytomegalovirus exposure and HLA in healthy donors. Looking at the study overall: HLA-typed donors contributed 65 million to 95 million unique TCRs, which were held in an early data release.

Overall study results and limits: Data from an earlier analysis indicated that most TCR beta V segments were productive either about 87% or about 30% of the time. Across donors, most TCRs were seen rarely, yet some public ones were widespread.

These donors counted as nominally healthy when sampled, but unrecorded immune exposures were likely. Amplification used 60 Vbeta primers and 13 Jbeta primers. Assay used: immunoSEQ multiplex PCR; TCRdb lists only in-frame clones, some missing. Counted here are fewer than 110,000 clones, around 85% occurring once; the ten biggest clones make up 2% to 2.5%. The V gene end was trimmed by 5 bases and the J gene end by 4 bases; junction bases not matched to a gene: 11. This CDR3 is built from 16 residues. Germline values: CDR1 SEHNR, CDR2 FQNEAQ (reference sequence). The source material was PBMCs. The chain employs TRBV7-9 and TRBJ2-7; the match to TRBD2 covers 10 bases. This clonotype was obtained from a young man in good health and CMV-seronegative. CDR3 sequence reads: CASSPSGLAGAYEQYF. In DNA form, the CDR3 reads TGTGCCAGCAGCCCTAGTGGCCTAGCGGGAGCGTACGAGCAGTACTTC.